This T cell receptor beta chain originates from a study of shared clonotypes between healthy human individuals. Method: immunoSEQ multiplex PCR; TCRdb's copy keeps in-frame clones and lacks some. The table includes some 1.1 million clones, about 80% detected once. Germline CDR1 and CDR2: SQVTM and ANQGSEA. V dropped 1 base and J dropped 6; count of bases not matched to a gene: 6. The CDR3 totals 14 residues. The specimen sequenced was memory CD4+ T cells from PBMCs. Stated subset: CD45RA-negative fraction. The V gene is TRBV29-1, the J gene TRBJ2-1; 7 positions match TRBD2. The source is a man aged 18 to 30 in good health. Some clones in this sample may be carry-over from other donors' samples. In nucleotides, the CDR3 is TGCAGCGTTGAAGGGGGAGGGAGGTTCAATGAGCAGTTCTTC. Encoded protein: CSVEGGGRFNEQFF.